This TCR beta chain was sequenced in a study of cytomegalovirus exposure and HLA in healthy donors. Notes on the study in general: By HLA locus, TCR association rates varied in a later analysis, with DRB1 showing the most and HLA-C the fewest.

V was shortened by 4 bases and J by 5 bases, with 17 bases between the two germline ends. CDR1 and CDR2 from the germline V gene are LGHNA and YNFKEQ. The CDR3 runs 16 residues. With respect to this clone: The antigen remains undetermined. This specimen includes other DNA sequences encoding the same CDR3.

The PCR ran on 60 Vbeta and 13 Jbeta primers. TCRdb's table, derived via immunoSEQ multiplex PCR, lists solely in-frame clones and lacks some. Of around 100,000 clones in the sample, 55% to 65% are singletons; the top ten hold around 4%. The sequence derives from a man aged 25-40 years in good health and CMV-seropositive. Source material: PBMCs. V usage is TRBV4-2 and J usage is TRBJ2-2, with D tentatively TRBD2 (5 bases). CDR3 coding DNA: TGTGCCAGCAGCCGAGGACGGGATAAAAGTACCGGGGAGCTGTTTTTT. This gives the protein CASSRGRDKSTGELFF.